In its sample, the clone carrying this T cell receptor (beta chain) was seen a few times. What it binds is unknown. The data stem from a study of post-analysis software for immune sequencing data. Trimming took 0 bases from V and 4 from J, leaving 9 bases between them. The germline V gene has CDR1 LNHNV and CDR2 YYDKDF (reference sequence). The CDR3 is made up of 15 amino acids. cDNA libraries of TCR beta carried unique molecular identifiers. MiXCR, run by TCRdb on the PCR reads, gives a single entry per CDR3 protein. The data show roughly 730,000 distinct CDR3 sequences, 25% to 30% seen once. Overall study findings and caveats: There were five TRBV segments more frequent in patients than controls, and TRBV5-6, TRBV5-1 and TRBV20-1 were among them.

This receptor was taken from a girl aged 10-17 years with multiple sclerosis. Sequenced: blood. V usage is TRBV15 and J usage is TRBJ2-2; possibly TRBD2 for D (5 bases). The DNA for the CDR3 is TGTGCCACCAGCAGAGATCTAGCTGTCACCGGGGAGCTGTTTTTT. It codes for CATSRDLAVTGELFF.